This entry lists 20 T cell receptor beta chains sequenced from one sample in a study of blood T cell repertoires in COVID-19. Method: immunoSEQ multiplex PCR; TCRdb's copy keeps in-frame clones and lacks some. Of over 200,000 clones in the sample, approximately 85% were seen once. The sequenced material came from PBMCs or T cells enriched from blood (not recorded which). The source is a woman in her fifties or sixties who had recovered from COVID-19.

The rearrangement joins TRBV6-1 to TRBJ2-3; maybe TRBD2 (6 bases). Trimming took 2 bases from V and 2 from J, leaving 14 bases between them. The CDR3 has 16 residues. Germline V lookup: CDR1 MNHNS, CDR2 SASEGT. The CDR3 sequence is CASSENPGLFTDTQYF. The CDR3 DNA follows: TGTGCCAGCAGTGAAAACCCGGGACTTTTCACAGATACGCAGTATTTT.

The DNA for the CDR3 is TGTGCCAGTACCACCCCCGGTCTACTCACTGAAGCTTTCTTT. This gives the protein CASTTPGLLTEAFF. The J gene is TRBJ1-1, the V gene TRBV19; D remains ambiguous. V gave up 7 bases and J gave up 4 bases, with 16 bases separating them. From germline, CDR1 is LNHDA and CDR2 SQIVND (reference sequence). The CDR3 is made up of 14 amino acids.

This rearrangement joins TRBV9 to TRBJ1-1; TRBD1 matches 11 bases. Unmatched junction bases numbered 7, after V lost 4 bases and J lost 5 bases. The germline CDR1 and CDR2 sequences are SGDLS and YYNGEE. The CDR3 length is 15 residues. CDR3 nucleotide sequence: TGTGCCAGCAGCCCCGCCTGGGACAGGGGGACTGAAGCTTTCTTT. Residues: CASSPAWDRGTEAFF.

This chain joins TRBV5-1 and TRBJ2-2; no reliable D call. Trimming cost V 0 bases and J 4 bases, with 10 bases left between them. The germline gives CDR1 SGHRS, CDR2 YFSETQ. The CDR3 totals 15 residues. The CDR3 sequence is CASSLAGASTGELFF. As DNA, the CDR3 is TGCGCCAGCAGCTTGGCCGGAGCGTCCACCGGGGAGCTGTTTTTT.

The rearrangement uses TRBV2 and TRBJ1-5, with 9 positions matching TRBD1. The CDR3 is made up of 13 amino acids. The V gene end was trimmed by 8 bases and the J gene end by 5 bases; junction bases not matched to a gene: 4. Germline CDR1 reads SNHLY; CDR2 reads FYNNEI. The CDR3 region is CASGDRAYQPQHF. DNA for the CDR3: TGTGCCAGCGGGGACAGGGCTTATCAGCCCCAGCATTTT.

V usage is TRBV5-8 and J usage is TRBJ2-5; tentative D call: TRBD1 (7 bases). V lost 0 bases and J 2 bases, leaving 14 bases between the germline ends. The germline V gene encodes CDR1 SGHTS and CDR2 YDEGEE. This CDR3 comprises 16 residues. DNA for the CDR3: TGTGCCAGCAGCTTGGGACAGGGAGGAGGTCAAGAGACCCAGTACTTC. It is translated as CASSLGQGGGQETQYF. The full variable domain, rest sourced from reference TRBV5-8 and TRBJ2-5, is EAGVTQSPTHLIKTRGQQATLRCSPISGHTSVYWYQQALGLGLQFLLWYDEGEERNRGNFPPRFSGRQFPNYSSELNVNALELEDSALYLCASSLGQGGGQETQYFGPGTRLLVL.

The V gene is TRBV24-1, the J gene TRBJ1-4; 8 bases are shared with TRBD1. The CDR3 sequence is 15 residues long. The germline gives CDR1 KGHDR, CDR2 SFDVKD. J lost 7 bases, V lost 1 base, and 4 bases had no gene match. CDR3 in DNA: TGTGCCACCAGTGATTTTCAACAGGGGGTTGAAAAACTGTTTTTT. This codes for CATSDFQQGVEKLFF.

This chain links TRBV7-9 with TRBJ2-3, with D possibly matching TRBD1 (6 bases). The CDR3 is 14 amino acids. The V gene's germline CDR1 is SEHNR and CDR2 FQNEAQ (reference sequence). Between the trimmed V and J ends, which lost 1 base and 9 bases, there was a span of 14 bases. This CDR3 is CASSLESSTGTQYF. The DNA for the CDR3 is TGTGCCAGCAGCTTAGAATCTAGTACAGGGACGCAGTATTTT.

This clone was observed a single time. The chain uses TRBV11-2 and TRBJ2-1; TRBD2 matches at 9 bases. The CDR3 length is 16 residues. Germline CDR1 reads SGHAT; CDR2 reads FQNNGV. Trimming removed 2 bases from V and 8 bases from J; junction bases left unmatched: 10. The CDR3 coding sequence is TGTGCCAGCAGCTTAAGAAGCGGGGGGCGCTTCCATGAGCAGTTCTTC. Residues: CASSLRSGGRFHEQFF.

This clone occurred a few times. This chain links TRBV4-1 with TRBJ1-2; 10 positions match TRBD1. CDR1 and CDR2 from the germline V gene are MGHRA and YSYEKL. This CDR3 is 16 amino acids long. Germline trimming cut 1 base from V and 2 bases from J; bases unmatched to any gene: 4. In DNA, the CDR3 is TGCGCCAGCAGCCAAGGCGCGGGACAGGGGAACTATGGCTACACCTTC. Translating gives CASSQGAGQGNYGYTF.

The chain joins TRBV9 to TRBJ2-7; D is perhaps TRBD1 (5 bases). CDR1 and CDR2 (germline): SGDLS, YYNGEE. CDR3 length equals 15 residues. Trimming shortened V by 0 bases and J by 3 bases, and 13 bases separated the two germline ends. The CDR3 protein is CASSVGAGYLYEQYF. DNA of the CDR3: TGTGCCAGCAGCGTAGGGGCAGGGTACCTCTACGAGCAGTACTTC.

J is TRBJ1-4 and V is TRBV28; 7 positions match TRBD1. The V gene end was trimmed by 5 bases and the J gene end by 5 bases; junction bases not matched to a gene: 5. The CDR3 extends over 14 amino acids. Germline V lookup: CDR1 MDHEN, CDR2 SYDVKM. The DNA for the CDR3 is TGTGCCAGCAGTAAACAGGGGAGGAATGAAAAACTGTTTTTT. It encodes CASSKQGRNEKLFF.

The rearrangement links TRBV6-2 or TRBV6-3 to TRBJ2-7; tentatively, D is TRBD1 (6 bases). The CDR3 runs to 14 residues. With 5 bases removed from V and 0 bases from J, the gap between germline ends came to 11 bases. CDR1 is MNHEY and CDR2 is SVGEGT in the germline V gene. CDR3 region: CASSTPTGSYEQYF. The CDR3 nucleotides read TGTGCCAGCAGTACACCGACAGGCTCCTACGAGCAGTACTTC.

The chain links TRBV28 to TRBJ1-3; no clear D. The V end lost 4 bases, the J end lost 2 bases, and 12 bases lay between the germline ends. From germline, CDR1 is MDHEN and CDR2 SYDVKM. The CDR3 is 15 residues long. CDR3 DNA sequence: TGTGCCAGCAGTTCGCCAGAAGGAGCTGGAAACACCATATATTTT. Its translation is CASSSPEGAGNTIYF.

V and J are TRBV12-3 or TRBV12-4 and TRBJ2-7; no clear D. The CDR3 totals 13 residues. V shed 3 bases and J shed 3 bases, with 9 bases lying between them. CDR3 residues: CASSFGDYYEQYF. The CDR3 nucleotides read TGTGCCAGCAGTTTCGGTGATTACTACGAGCAGTACTTC.

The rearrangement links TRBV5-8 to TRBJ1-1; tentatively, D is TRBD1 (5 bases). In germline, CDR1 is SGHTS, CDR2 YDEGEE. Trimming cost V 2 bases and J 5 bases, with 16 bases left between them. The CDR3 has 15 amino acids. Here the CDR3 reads CASSFLQGRRTEAFF. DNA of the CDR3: TGTGCCAGCAGCTTCCTGCAGGGTAGAAGGACTGAAGCTTTCTTT. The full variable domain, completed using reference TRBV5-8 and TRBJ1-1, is EAGVTQSPTHLIKTRGQQATLRCSPISGHTSVYWYQQALGLGLQFLLWYDEGEERNRGNFPPRFSGRQFPNYSSELNVNALELEDSALYLCASSFLQGRRTEAFFGQGTRLTVV.

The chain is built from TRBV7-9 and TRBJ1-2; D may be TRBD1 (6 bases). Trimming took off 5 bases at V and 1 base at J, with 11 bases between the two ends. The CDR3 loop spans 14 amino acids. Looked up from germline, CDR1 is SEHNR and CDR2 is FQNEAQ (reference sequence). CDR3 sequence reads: CASSRGQINYGYTF. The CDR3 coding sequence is TGTGCCAGCAGCAGAGGACAGATTAACTATGGCTACACCTTC.

CDR3 nucleotides: TGTGCCAGCAGCGTAGGGACTACCAATCAGCCCCAGCATTTT. Translated, it gives CASSVGTTNQPQHF. V gene TRBV9 combines with J gene TRBJ1-5; D not resolved. V lost 0 bases, J lost 3 bases, and 7 bases lay in between. This CDR3 region has 14 residues. Per the germline V gene, CDR1 is SGDLS and CDR2 is YYNGEE.

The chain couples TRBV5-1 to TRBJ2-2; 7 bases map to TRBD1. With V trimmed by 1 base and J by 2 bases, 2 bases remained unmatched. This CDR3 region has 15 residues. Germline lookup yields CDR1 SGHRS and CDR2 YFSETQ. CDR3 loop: CASSLNRGNTGELFF. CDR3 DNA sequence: TGCGCCAGCAGCTTGAACAGGGGAAACACCGGGGAGCTGTTTTTT. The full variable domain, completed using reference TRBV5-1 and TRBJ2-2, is KAGVTQTPRYLIKTRGQQVTLSCSPISGHRSVSWYQQTPGQGLQFLFEYFSETQRNKGNFPGRFSGRQFSNSRSEMNVSTLELGDSALYLCASSLNRGNTGELFFGEGSRLTVL.

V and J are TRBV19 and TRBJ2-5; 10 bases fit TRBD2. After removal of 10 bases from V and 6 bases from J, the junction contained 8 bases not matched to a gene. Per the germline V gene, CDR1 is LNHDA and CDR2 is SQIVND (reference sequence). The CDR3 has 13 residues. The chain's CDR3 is CATDSGRGKTQYF. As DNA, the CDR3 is TGTGCCACCGACAGCGGGAGGGGGAAGACCCAGTACTTC.